This TCR beta chain was found in a study of control samples from healthy donors and cancer patients. The CDR3 has 13 amino acids. CDR1 is SQVTM and CDR2 is ANQGSEA in the germline V gene. V lost 4 bases to trimming and J lost 0 bases, with 7 bases between them. Clones were read by immunoSEQ multiplex PCR, and TCRdb kept only the in-frame ones, dropping some. Of about 120,000 clones in the sample, about 83% were seen once. This clone was picked up a small number of times. The same CDR3 also results from other DNA sequences found in this sample. Input material: blood. The TCR comes from a man aged 25 to 40 in good health. This chain joins TRBV29-1 and TRBJ1-3; no firm D call. CDR3 sequence: CSVVGFSGNTIYF. CDR3 sequence (DNA): TGCAGCGTTGTAGGCTTCTCTGGAAACACCATATATTTT.